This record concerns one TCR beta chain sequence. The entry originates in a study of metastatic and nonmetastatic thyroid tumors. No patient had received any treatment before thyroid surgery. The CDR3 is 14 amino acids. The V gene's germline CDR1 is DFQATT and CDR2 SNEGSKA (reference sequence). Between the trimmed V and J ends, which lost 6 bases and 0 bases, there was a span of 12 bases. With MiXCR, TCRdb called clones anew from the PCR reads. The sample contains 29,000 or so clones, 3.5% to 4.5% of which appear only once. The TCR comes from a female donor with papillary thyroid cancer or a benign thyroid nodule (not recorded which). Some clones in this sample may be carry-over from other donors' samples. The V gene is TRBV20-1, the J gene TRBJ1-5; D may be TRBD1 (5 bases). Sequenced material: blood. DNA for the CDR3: TGCAGTGCCGCCGACAGCAATAGCAATCAGCCCCAGCATTTT. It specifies CSAADSNSNQPQHF.